The rows below give T cell receptor beta chains drawn from one sample of a study of post-analysis software for immune sequencing data. TCRdb re-derived calls from the PCR reads in MiXCR, one entry per CDR3 protein. There are approximately 730,000 distinct CDR3 sequences in the sample; 25% to 30% occur only once, and roughly 0.53% lies in the top ten. Sequencing was performed on blood. These receptors all come from a girl between 10 and 17 years old with multiple sclerosis. The CDR3 runs from the conserved cysteine through the conserved F or W. Fields, in order: D gene, clone size, V gene, J gene, CDR3 protein, CDR3 DNA. The D gene is left open where the match is weak. Only some rows state a clone size, as once, few, many or a class for expanded clones.

D: TRBD2; size: once; V: TRBV5-6; J: TRBJ2-3; CDR3: CASRIEGGLTDTQYF; DNA: TGTGCCAGCCGAATAGAGGGAGGGTTAACAGATACGCAGTATTTT
D: TRBD2; size: few; V: TRBV20-1; J: TRBJ2-1; CDR3: CSARGGRGSDEQFF; DNA: TGCAGTGCTAGAGGCGGGAGAGGTAGCGATGAGCAGTTCTTC
D: NA; size: NA; V: TRBV18; J: TRBJ1-2; CDR3: CASSPGVGREDGYTF; DNA: TGTGCCAGCTCACCAGGAGTGGGCAGGGAAGATGGCTACACCTTC
D: NA; size: NA; V: TRBV3-1; J: TRBJ2-3; CDR3: CASSQEGGITDTQYF; DNA: TGTGCCAGCAGCCAAGAGGGTGGGATCACAGATACGCAGTATTTT
D: TRBD1; size: NA; V: TRBV5-1; J: TRBJ2-2; CDR3: CASSVTGTGTGELFF; DNA: TGCGCCAGCAGCGTGACAGGGACGGGTACCGGGGAGCTGTTTTTT
D: NA; size: many; V: TRBV20-1; J: TRBJ2-5; CDR3: CSAMGAGGETQYF; DNA: TGCAGTGCTATGGGGGCTGGTGGGGAGACCCAGTACTTC
D: TRBD2; size: NA; V: TRBV2; J: TRBJ2-1; CDR3: CAGQGTSVNNEQFF; DNA: TGTGCCGGACAAGGGACTAGCGTCAACAATGAGCAGTTCTTC
D: NA; size: NA; V: TRBV5-1; J: TRBJ2-1; CDR3: CASSLVAVSDNEQFF; DNA: TGCGCCAGCAGCTTGGTCGCGGTGTCCGACAATGAGCAGTTCTTC
D: NA; size: once; V: TRBV2; J: TRBJ1-4; CDR3: CASSDGAANEKLFF; DNA: TGTGCCAGCAGTGACGGGGCGGCTAATGAAAAACTGTTTTTT
D: TRBD1; size: few; V: TRBV28; J: TRBJ2-3; CDR3: CASSSLDRASTDTQYF; DNA: TGTGCCAGCAGTTCACTGGACAGGGCGTCCACAGATACGCAGTATTTT
D: NA; size: few; V: TRBV24-1; J: TRBJ2-3; CDR3: CATSDPRGTQYF; DNA: TGTGCCACCAGTGATCCTCGGGGTACGCAGTATTTT
D: TRBD1; size: NA; V: TRBV24-1; J: TRBJ2-1; CDR3: CATSLPGQVDNEQFF; DNA: TGTGCCACCAGCTTGCCGGGACAGGTTGACAATGAGCAGTTCTTC
D: TRBD2; size: NA; V: TRBV14; J: TRBJ2-1; CDR3: CASSHPWGSGSPHEQFF; DNA: TGTGCCAGCAGCCACCCCTGGGGTAGCGGGAGTCCCCACGAGCAGTTCTTC
D: NA; size: few; V: TRBV11-2; J: TRBJ1-6; CDR3: CASSLGRSLFYNSPLHF; DNA: TGTGCCAGCAGCCTGGGACGGAGCCTCTTCTATAATTCACCCCTCCACTTT
D: NA; size: NA; V: TRBV21-1; J: TRBJ2-3; CDR3: CASSPSRMRGTQTDTQYF; DNA: TGTGCCAGCAGCCCATCCCGGATGCGGGGGACCCAGACAGATACGCAGTATTTT
D: TRBD2; size: NA; V: TRBV29-1; J: TRBJ2-1; CDR3: CSAERLAGSYNEQFF; DNA: TGCAGCGCCGAGAGACTAGCGGGTAGCTACAATGAGCAGTTCTTC
D: NA; size: NA; V: TRBV5-1; J: TRBJ2-5; CDR3: CASSPGSGRETQYF; DNA: TGCGCCAGCAGCCCCGGATCCGGCCGGGAGACCCAGTACTTC
D: TRBD2; size: NA; V: TRBV20-1; J: TRBJ2-5; CDR3: CSAVAGGGTQYF; DNA: TGCAGTGCTGTAGCGGGGGGAGGGACCCAGTACTTC
D: NA; size: NA; V: TRBV20-1; J: TRBJ1-5; CDR3: CSAVDRQGRQPQHF; DNA: TGCAGTGCTGTGGATCGGCAGGGTCGTCAGCCCCAGCATTTT
D: TRBD1; size: NA; V: TRBV28; J: TRBJ2-2; CDR3: CASQDRGKASNTGELFF; DNA: TGTGCCAGCCAGGACAGGGGCAAGGCGTCGAACACCGGGGAGCTGTTTTTT
D: TRBD1; size: NA; V: TRBV7-7; J: TRBJ2-5; CDR3: CASSRQGTLGETQYF; DNA: TGTGCTAGCAGCCGACAGGGAACCTTAGGGGAGACCCAGTACTTC
D: TRBD2; size: NA; V: TRBV6-5; J: TRBJ2-1; CDR3: CASSRGSHSYNEQFF; DNA: TGTGCCAGCAGCCGCGGGAGCCACTCCTACAATGAGCAGTTCTTC
D: TRBD2; size: NA; V: TRBV29-1; J: TRBJ2-1; CDR3: CSVSSGGNDEQFF; DNA: TGCAGCGTATCTAGCGGGGGCAACGATGAGCAGTTCTTC
D: NA; size: NA; V: TRBV6-4; J: TRBJ2-1; CDR3: CASSDLVRDEQFF; DNA: TGTGCCAGCAGTGACCTTGTGCGTGATGAGCAGTTCTTC
D: TRBD1; size: few; V: TRBV12-3/TRBV12-4; J: TRBJ2-1; CDR3: CASSQPIRQGPYNEQFF; DNA: TGTGCCAGCAGTCAACCAATCCGACAGGGACCCTACAATGAGCAGTTCTTC
D: TRBD1; size: NA; V: TRBV27; J: TRBJ1-5; CDR3: CASSQGTGWQPQHF; DNA: TGTGCCAGCAGTCAAGGGACAGGGTGGCAGCCCCAGCATTTT
D: NA; size: few; V: TRBV4-3; J: TRBJ2-7; CDR3: CASSQVTDGTYEQYF; DNA: TGCGCCAGCAGCCAAGTAACGGACGGTACCTACGAGCAGTACTTC
D: NA; size: NA; V: TRBV10-2; J: TRBJ1-2; CDR3: CASRGGRPQGYTF; DNA: TGCGCCAGCAGGGGGGGACGACCTCAAGGCTACACCTTC
D: TRBD1; size: NA; V: TRBV4-1; J: TRBJ1-1; CDR3: CASSQAGTGNTEAFF; DNA: TGCGCCAGCAGCCAGGCCGGGACAGGGAACACTGAAGCTTTCTTT